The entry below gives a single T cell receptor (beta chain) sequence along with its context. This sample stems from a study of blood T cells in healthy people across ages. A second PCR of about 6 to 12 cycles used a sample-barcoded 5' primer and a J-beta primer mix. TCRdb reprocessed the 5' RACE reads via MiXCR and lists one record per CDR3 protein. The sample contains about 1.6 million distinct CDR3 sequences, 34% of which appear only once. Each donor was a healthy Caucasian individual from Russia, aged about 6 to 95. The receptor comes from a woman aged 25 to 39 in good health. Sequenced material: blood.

CDR3 residues: CASSPLRTGNKGSPLHF. The CDR3 region has the DNA TGTGCCAGCAGTCCCCTTCGGACTGGGAATAAGGGTTCACCCCTCCACTTT. The chain joins TRBV6-2 or TRBV6-3 to TRBJ1-6; D call uncertain. Trimming removed 5 bases from V and 9 bases from J, with 23 bases in between. CDR1 MNHEY and CDR2 SVGEGT come from the germline V gene. The CDR3 length is 17 residues.